Each of the 17 T cell receptor beta chains below was sequenced from the same sample in a study of T cells after yellow fever vaccination. TCRdb itself ran the 5' RACE reads through MiXCR, one entry per CDR3 protein. The sample has around 300,000 distinct CDR3 sequences, around 13% seen once. The sequencing used CD4+ T cells sorted from PBMCs, collected 45 days after the yellow fever booster vaccination. The receptor source for this set is a man aged 30 to 45 who received the YFV17D yellow fever vaccine.

This clonotype was observed a handful of times. This chain links TRBV20-1 with TRBJ2-2; 7 bases fit TRBD2. Germline CDR1 DFQATT, CDR2 SNEGSKA (reference sequence). The V segment lost 3 bases and the J segment 4 bases; nucleotides outside the gene matches: 2. The CDR3 has 13 amino acids. CDR3 region: CSARLAVTGELFF. The CDR3 DNA sequence: TGCAGTGCTAGGCTAGCGGTCACCGGGGAGCTGTTTTTT.

This clonotype was detected a few times. The chain combines TRBV11-2 with TRBJ2-1; D gene ambiguous. The CDR3 contains 13 residues. Germline CDR1 reads SGHAT; CDR2 reads FQNNGV. Trimming left V 4 bases short and J 9 bases short, with 13 bases between. The chain's CDR3 is CASSYGRRAEQFF. DNA of the CDR3: TGTGCCAGCAGCTATGGTAGGCGAGCTGAGCAGTTCTTC.

J is TRBJ2-3 and V is TRBV20-1; D is possibly TRBD2 (6 bases). The length of the CDR3 is 16 residues. The germline gives CDR1 DFQATT, CDR2 SNEGSKA (reference sequence). With 3 bases removed from V and 8 bases from J, the gap between germline ends came to 24 bases. As DNA, the CDR3 is TGCAGTGCTAGGATCGGTTATCGGGAGCCTCCGGGTACGCAGTATTTT. This encodes CSARIGYREPPGTQYF.

This clonotype was observed a handful of times. In DNA form, the CDR3 reads TGTGCCAGCAGCATGGACAGGGGAGCTAATGAAAAACTGTTTTTT. Amino acids: CASSMDRGANEKLFF. The J gene is TRBJ1-4, the V gene TRBV7-2; 9 bases are shared with TRBD1. This CDR3 comprises 15 residues. From germline, CDR1 is SGHTA and CDR2 FQGNSA. V gave up 5 bases and J gave up 3 bases; unmatched junction bases: 4.

This clonotype has a handful of counts. J is TRBJ2-7 and V is TRBV4-3; either TRBD1 or TRBD2 may fit D (6 bases each). Germline assignment: CDR1 LGHNA and CDR2 YSLEER. This CDR3 spans 15 amino acids. Between the trimmed V and J ends, which lost 4 bases and 2 bases, there was a span of 15 bases. CDR3 DNA: TGCGCCAGCAGCCGCTATGCGGGACAACCCTACGAGCAGTACTTC. Protein product: CASSRYAGQPYEQYF.

V is TRBV7-2 and J is TRBJ1-1; D uncertain. Germline CDR1 SGHTA, CDR2 FQGNSA. CDR3 length: 16 amino acids. With 4 bases removed from V and 11 bases from J, the gap between germline ends came to 26 bases. As DNA, the CDR3 is TGTGCCAGCAGCTCCCTCCGAGGGCGAGGTAAGAGTACGGCTTTCTTT. Translated: CASSSLRGRGKSTAFF.

The V call is TRBV7-2, the J call TRBJ2-7, with 11 bases that match TRBD2. The V gene end was trimmed by 4 bases and the J gene end by 6 bases; junction bases not matched to a gene: 8. The CDR3 covers 15 residues. CDR1 is SGHTA and CDR2 is FQGNSA in the germline V gene. CDR3 sequence reads: CASSSGLAGGSEQYF. CDR3 bases: TGTGCCAGCAGCTCTGGACTAGCGGGCGGGTCCGAGCAGTACTTC.

CDR3 coding DNA: TGTGCCAGCAGCTTAGCGGGGCCCGAGCAGTACTTC. Its protein product is CASSLAGPEQYF. The rearrangement links TRBV7-9 to TRBJ2-7; D possibly corresponds to TRBD1 (5 bases). CDR3 length: 12 amino acids. V was trimmed by 0 bases and J by 6 bases, leaving 6 bases between them. Germline CDR1 is SEHNR and CDR2 is FQNEAQ (reference sequence).

This clonotype has just a few counts. An end of the junction does not agree with germline; a read error may underlie this. This chain joins TRBV6-6 and TRBJ2-3; D unresolved. CDR3 size: 12 residues. Germline-derived CDR1 and CDR2 are MNHNY and SVGAGI (reference sequence). CDR3 nucleotides: TGTGCCAGCAGCTTGAGCAAAGATACGCAGTATTTT. Encoded protein: CASSLSKDTQYF.

There are many counts of this clonotype. V gene TRBV12-3 or TRBV12-4 combines with J gene TRBJ2-3; 8 bases are a match to TRBD2. J gave up 6 bases and V 6 bases, and 2 bases lay outside the gene matches. The CDR3 has 12 residues. CDR3 sequence: CASSPSGDTQYF. The DNA of the CDR3 is TGTGCCAGCAGCCCTAGCGGGGATACGCAGTATTTT.

The genes are TRBV19 and TRBJ2-7, with 11 bases matching TRBD2. CDR1 is LNHDA and CDR2 is SQIVND in the germline V gene (reference sequence). This CDR3 region has 16 residues. V was clipped by 5 bases and J by 6 bases; unmatched bases: 12. The CDR3 protein is CASSALLAGVRREQYF. The CDR3 DNA sequence: TGTGCCAGTAGTGCATTACTAGCGGGAGTAAGGCGCGAGCAGTACTTC.

Concerning this clonotype: This may be a read error, as it is one base from a much larger clone. V and J are TRBV7-6 and TRBJ2-1; D is undetermined. From germline, CDR1 is SGHVS and CDR2 FNYEAQ. The V end was cut by 1 base, the J end by 7 bases, with 14 bases between. CDR3 size: 15 residues. CDR3 residues: CASSLGAYTENEQFF. DNA of the CDR3: TGTGCCAGCAGCTTAGGGGCTTACACTGAGAATGAGCAGTTCTTC.

This clonotype was seen a few times. The chain is built from TRBV20-1 and TRBJ2-3; D ambiguous. V gave up 0 bases and J gave up 10 bases, with 11 bases separating them. CDR1 is DFQATT, CDR2 SNEGSKA, per germline (reference sequence). This CDR3 region has 12 residues. The CDR3 sequence: CSAREPTQAQYF. CDR3 sequence (DNA): TGCAGTGCTAGAGAGCCAACCCAAGCGCAGTATTTT.

This clonotype was seen a handful of times. This chain connects TRBV7-9 to TRBJ2-7; no definite D call. Germline V gene lookup returns CDR1 SEHNR and CDR2 FQNEAQ (reference sequence). The CDR3 is made up of 13 amino acids. Trimming took off 0 bases at V and 7 bases at J, with 10 bases between the two ends. This CDR3 is CASSLAQWGEQYF. For the CDR3, the DNA is TGTGCCAGCAGCTTAGCGCAATGGGGTGAGCAGTACTTC.

This clonotype was detected ten times or more. This chain joins TRBV18 and TRBJ2-7, with D possibly being TRBD1 (5 bases). Germline CDR1 is KGHSH and CDR2 is LQKENI. Trimming left V 2 bases short and J 2 bases short, with 10 bases between. The CDR3 totals 14 residues. The CDR3 spells CASSPDSVAYEQYF. CDR3 bases: TGTGCCAGCTCACCAGACAGCGTCGCCTACGAGCAGTACTTC.

This clonotype came up a few times. The chain carries TRBV6-1 and TRBJ2-2; 9 positions match TRBD2. Germline CDR1 and CDR2: MNHNS and SASEGT. This CDR3 has 18 amino acids. V was clipped by 6 bases and J by 4 bases; unmatched bases: 15. CDR3 DNA: TGTGCCAGCAGCAAAGGGGTCATTAGCGGGAGTATCACCGGGGAGCTGTTTTTT. Its protein is CASSKGVISGSITGELFF.

V gene TRBV27 combines with J gene TRBJ1-4, with no clear D. CDR1 and CDR2 (germline): MNHEY, SMNVEV (reference sequence). This CDR3 comprises 12 residues. V gave up 5 bases and J gave up 13 bases, with 14 bases separating them. The CDR3 here is CASSTVRAGLFF. In nucleotides, the CDR3 is TGTGCCAGCAGTACCGTACGGGCGGGACTGTTTTTT. The complete variable domain, with remaining parts taken from reference TRBV27 and TRBJ1-4, reads EAQVTQNPRYLITVTGKKLTVTCSQNMNHEYMSWYRQDPGLGLRQIYYSMNVEVTDKGDVPEGYKVSRKEKRNFPLILESPSPNQTSLYFCASSTVRAGLFFGSGTQLSVL.